This paragraph reports one T cell receptor beta chain. Ligated cDNA underwent four rounds of PCR with nested alpha and beta constant region primers and SP2. Blood and skin TCR RNA was reverse transcribed with alpha and beta constant primers. TCRdb redid the calling of the 5' RACE reads with MiXCR, one entry per CDR3 protein. The data contain tens of thousands of distinct CDR3 sequences, 4% to 5% of them singletons. Trimming stripped 0 bases from V and 1 base from J, with 13 bases between. Germline V gives CDR1 DFQATT, CDR2 SNEGSKA (reference sequence). The CDR3 runs 17 residues. The data originate from a study of naive and memory T cell subsets. The library had UMIs added by 3' ligation of an oligonucleotide to TCR cDNA. Adult healthy volunteers gave 2.5 ml peripheral blood for whole-blood RNA. Unsorted total RNA, roughly 1 to 1000 ng, was DNase treated before reverse transcription.

This clonotype was sampled from a female donor in good health. The chain has TRBV20-1 and TRBJ2-6; D call uncertain. The CDR3 nucleotides are TGCAGTGCTAGAGATGGATCCCCCAAGTCTGGGGCCAACGTCCTGACTTTC. Its translation is CSARDGSPKSGANVLTF.